Listed below are T cell receptor beta chains from one sample, sequenced in a study of T cells in localized non-small cell lung cancer. Assay used: immunoSEQ multiplex PCR; TCRdb lists only in-frame clones, some missing. The sample comprises around 50,000 clones, roughly 90% of which are singletons, and more than 15% rests with the top ten. The sequencing used peripheral blood, collected before any cancer treatment. These receptors all stem from a male donor older than 55 with stage III squamous cell lung carcinoma. Each CDR3 is given with its conserved first and last residue. A D gene is named only where the DNA matches it firmly. Part of the rows lack a size; the others show once, few, many or a class for expanded clones.

>TRBV10-3|13|TRBJ1-3|NA|NA
TGTGCCATCAGAGACAGCTCTGGAAACACCATATATTTT
CAIRDSSGNTIYF
>TRBV7-2|15|TRBJ2-1|NA|NA
TGTGCCAGCAGCTTGGTCGGGGGAAGCGGTAATGAGCAGTTCTTC
CASSLVGGSGNEQFF
>TRBV7-8|16|TRBJ2-7|NA|NA
TGTGCCAGCAGCCGGCAGGGTGTGAAGGTAACCTACGAGCAGTACTTC
CASSRQGVKVTYEQYF
>TRBV5-1|14|TRBJ2-1|medium-sized|NA
TGCGCCAGCCGGGACCGCTGGACCTACAATGAGCAGTTCTTC
CASRDRWTYNEQFF
>TRBV18|15|TRBJ1-4|NA|NA
TGTGCCAGCTCACCACGTCAGGTCGTCGGTGAAAAACTGTTTTTT
CASSPRQVVGEKLFF
>TRBV7-9|16|TRBJ1-1|NA|TRBD1
TGTGCCACAGAGGCGGGAACCGGGACAGTGAACACTGAAGCTTTCTTT
CATEAGTGTVNTEAFF
>TRBV2|11|TRBJ1-6|NA|NA
TGTGCCAGCAGTGCAAAGTCACCCCTCCACTTT
CASSAKSPLHF
>TRBV19|13|TRBJ2-7|NA|NA
TGTGCCAGTAGTATAGTCATGCAGGGCGAGCAGTACTTC
CASSIVMQGEQYF
>TRBV12-5|15|TRBJ2-7|NA|NA
TGTGCTAGCGCAGCCGGACCGCCGCGTTCCTACGAGCAGTACTTC
CASAAGPPRSYEQYF
>TRBV4-1|14|TRBJ1-5|few|NA
TGCGCCAGCAGCCAAGATCGAGGCTCTGGGCCCCAGCATTTT
CASSQDRGSGPQHF
>TRBV9|16|TRBJ2-5|NA|TRBD2
TGTGCCAGCAGCCCGAGGGGAGGGCAATCGGGGGAGACCCAGTACTTC
CASSPRGGQSGETQYF
>TRBV11-1|16|TRBJ2-5|NA|TRBD2
TGTGCCAGCAGCCCCCTTGGGGGGGTATTCCAAGAGACCCAGTACTTC
CASSPLGGVFQETQYF
>TRBV14|14|TRBJ1-5|NA|TRBD1
TGTGCCAGCAGGGGCCCCACAGGGGTCCCGCCCCAGCATTTT
CASRGPTGVPPQHF
>TRBV15|14|TRBJ1-5|NA|TRBD1
TGTGCCACCAGCCAAGACAGGGAAGGCCAGCCCCAGCATTTT
CATSQDREGQPQHF
>TRBV5-1|14|TRBJ1-6|NA|NA
TGCGCCAGCAGCATGGGAGACAGCAATTCACCCCTCCACTTT
CASSMGDSNSPLHF
>TRBV5-4|15|TRBJ2-5|many|TRBD2
TGTGCCAGCAGAATGCAACGGGGGGGCCTGGAGACCCAGTACTTC
CASRMQRGGLETQYF
>TRBV4-2|15|TRBJ1-3|NA|NA
TGTGCCAGCAGCCCCCGGGACCTCTCTGGAAACACCATATATTTT
CASSPRDLSGNTIYF